Listed here is a single T cell receptor (beta chain). Its antigen is not known. The sample's treatment: approximately nine-day PBMC culture with coronavirus spike peptide pools or control peptides (ViraFEST assay). Ahead of the COVID-19 pandemic (2011-2018), the CD4+ T cells of the unexposed donor were collected. Germline CDR1 GTSNPN, CDR2 SVGIG (reference sequence). V lost 3 bases and J lost 1; bases outside the gene matches: 6. There are 16 residues in the CDR3. The data derive from a study of vaccination and CD4 T cells after COVID-19. About the research overall: Convalescent cases consisted of six males and four females, of whom two were Hispanic. The interval from dose two to post-vaccine sampling had a median of 72 days, and it ranged from 14 to 241. Cells were stimulated with overlapping spike peptides from SARS-CoV-2, HCoV-NL63, HCoV-OC43 and HCoV-229E.

With the Oncomine TCR Beta short-read assay, DNA from cultured CD4+ T cells was sequenced. TCRdb re-called the PCR reads with MiXCR, one entry per CDR3 protein. The sample shows approximately 7,600 distinct CDR3 sequences, approximately 48% of them seen only once. Study-level results: Among those convalescent, a median approximately 83% of reactive clones emerged solely post-vaccination.

This receptor was taken from a human donor in good health. The sequenced sample was CD4+ T cells from blood, cultured in vitro. The chain carries TRBV30 and TRBJ2-7, with 13 bases aligning to TRBD2. The CDR3 bases are TGTGCCTGGAGCAGGACTAGCGGGAGAAGATCCTACGAGCAGTACTTC. Protein sequence: CAWSRTSGRRSYEQYF.